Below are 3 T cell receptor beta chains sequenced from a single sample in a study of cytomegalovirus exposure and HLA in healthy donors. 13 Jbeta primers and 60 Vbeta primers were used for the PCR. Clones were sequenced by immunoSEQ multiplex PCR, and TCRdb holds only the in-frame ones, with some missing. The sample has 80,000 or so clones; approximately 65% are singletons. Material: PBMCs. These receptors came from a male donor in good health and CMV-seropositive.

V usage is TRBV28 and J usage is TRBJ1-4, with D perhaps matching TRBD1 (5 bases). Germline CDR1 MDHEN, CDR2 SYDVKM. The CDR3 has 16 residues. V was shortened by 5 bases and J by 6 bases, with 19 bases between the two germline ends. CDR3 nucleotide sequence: TGTGCCAGCAGTCCACCATCAGGGAATTTGGATGAAAAACTGTTTTTT. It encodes CASSPPSGNLDEKLFF. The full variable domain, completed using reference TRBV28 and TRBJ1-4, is DVKVTQSSRYLVKRTGEKVFLECVQDMDHENMFWYRQDPGLGLRLIYFSYDVKMKEKGDIPEGYSVSREKKERFSLILESASTNQTSMYLCASSPPSGNLDEKLFFGSGTQLSVL.

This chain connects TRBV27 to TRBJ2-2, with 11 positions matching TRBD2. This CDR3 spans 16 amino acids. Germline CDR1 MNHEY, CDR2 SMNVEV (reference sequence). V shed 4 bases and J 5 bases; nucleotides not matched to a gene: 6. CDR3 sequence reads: CASSSLAGGETGELFF. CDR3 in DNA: TGTGCCAGCAGTTCTCTAGCGGGAGGAGAAACCGGGGAGCTGTTTTTT.

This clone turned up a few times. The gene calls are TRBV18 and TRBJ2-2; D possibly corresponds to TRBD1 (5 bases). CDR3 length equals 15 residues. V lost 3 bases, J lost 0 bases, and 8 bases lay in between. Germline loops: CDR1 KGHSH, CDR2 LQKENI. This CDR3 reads CASSPTTANTGELFF. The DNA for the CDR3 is TGTGCCAGCTCACCGACGACAGCGAACACCGGGGAGCTGTTTTTT.